This TCR beta chain was retrieved from a study of CD8 T cells in Susac syndrome. The RNA input was about 0.5 to 1 ug, and it was reverse transcribed with random hexamers. The method of amplification for TCR beta CDR3 was immunoSEQ multiplex PCR, covering 54 Vbeta and 13 Jbeta. TCRdb reprocessed the immunoSEQ multiplex PCR reads via MiXCR and lists one record per CDR3 protein. The sample yields around 200,000 distinct CDR3 sequences, approximately 95% seen once. The CDR3 consists of 16 residues. Germline trimming cut 4 bases from V and 10 bases from J; bases unmatched to any gene: 18. The germline gives CDR1 SGHRS, CDR2 YFSETQ.

The sample was CD4+ T cells from PBMCs. The chain uses TRBV5-1 and TRBJ2-5, with 8 bases matching TRBD2. This TCR was sampled from a human donor in good health. The CDR3 here is CASSTGRRTSPLIQYF. Written as DNA, the CDR3 is TGCGCCAGCAGCACCGGACGACGGACTAGCCCGTTGATCCAGTACTTC.